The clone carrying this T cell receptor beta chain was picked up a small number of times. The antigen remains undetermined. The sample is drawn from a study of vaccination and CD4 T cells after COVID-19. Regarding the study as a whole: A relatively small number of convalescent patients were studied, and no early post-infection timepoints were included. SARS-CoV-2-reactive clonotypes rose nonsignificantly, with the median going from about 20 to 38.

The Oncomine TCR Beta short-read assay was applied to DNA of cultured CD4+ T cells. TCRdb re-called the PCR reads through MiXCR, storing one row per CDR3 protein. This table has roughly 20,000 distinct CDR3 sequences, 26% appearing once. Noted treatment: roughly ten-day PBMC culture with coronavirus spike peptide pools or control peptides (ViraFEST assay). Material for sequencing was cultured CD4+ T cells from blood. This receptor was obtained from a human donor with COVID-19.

The CDR3 region has the DNA TGTGCCACCAGTGATGAACTAGCGGGGGCCGGCAATGAGCAGTTCTTC. Its translation is CATSDELAGAGNEQFF. This chain uses TRBV24-1 with TRBJ2-1, with TRBD2 matching 11 bases. The CDR3 consists of 16 residues. CDR1 KGHDR and CDR2 SFDVKD come from the germline V gene. V lost 3 bases, J lost 6 bases, and 6 bases stayed unmatched.